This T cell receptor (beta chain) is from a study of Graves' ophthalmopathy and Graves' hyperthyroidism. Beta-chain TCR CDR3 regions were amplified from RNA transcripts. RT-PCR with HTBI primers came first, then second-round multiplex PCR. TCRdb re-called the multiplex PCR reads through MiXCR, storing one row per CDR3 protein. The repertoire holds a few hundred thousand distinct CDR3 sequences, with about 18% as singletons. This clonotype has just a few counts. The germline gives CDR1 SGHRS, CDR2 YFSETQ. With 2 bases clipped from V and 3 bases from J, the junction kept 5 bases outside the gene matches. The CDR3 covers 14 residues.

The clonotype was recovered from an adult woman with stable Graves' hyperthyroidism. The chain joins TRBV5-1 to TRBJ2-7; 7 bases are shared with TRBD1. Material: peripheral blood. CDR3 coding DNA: TGCGCCAGCAGCTTCAGCGGACAGGTCTACGAGCAGTACTTC. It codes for CASSFSGQVYEQYF.